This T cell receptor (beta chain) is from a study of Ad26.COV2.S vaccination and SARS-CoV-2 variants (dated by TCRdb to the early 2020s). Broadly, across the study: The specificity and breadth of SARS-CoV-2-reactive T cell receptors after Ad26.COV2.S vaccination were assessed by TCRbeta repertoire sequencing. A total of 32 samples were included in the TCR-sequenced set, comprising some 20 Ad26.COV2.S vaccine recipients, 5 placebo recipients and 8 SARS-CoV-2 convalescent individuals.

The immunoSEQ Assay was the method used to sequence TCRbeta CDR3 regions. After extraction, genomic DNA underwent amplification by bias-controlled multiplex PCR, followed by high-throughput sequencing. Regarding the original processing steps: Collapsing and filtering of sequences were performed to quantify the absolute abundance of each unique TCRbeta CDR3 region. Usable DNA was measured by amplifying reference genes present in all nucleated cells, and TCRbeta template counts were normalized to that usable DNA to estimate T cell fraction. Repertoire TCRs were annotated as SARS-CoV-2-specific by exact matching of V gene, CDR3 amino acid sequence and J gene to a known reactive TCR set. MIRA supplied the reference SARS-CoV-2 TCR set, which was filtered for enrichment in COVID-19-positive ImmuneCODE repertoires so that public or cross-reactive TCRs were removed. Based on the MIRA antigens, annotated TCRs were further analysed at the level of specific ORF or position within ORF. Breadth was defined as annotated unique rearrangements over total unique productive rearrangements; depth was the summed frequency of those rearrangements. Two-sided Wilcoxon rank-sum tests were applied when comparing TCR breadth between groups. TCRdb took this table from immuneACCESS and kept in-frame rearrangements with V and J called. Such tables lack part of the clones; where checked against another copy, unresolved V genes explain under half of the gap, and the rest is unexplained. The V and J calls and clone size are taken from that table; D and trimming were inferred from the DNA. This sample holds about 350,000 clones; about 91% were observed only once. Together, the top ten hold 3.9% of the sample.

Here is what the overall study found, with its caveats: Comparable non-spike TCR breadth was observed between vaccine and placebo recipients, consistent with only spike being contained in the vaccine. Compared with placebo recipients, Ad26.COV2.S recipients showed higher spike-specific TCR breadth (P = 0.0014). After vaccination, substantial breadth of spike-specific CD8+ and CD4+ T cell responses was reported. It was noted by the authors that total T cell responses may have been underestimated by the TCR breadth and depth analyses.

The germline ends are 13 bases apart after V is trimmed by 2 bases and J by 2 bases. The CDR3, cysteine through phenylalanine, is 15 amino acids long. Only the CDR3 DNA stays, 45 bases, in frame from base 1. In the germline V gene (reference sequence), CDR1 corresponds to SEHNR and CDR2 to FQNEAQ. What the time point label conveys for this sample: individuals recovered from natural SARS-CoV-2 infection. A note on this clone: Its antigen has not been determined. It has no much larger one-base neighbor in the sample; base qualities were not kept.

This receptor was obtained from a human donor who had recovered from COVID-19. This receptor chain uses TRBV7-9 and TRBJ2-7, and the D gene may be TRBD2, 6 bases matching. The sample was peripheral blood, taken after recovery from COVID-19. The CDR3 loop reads CASSLPGLGAYEQYF. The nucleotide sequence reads TGTGCCAGCAGCTTACCGGGACTCGGGGCCTACGAGCAGTACTTC. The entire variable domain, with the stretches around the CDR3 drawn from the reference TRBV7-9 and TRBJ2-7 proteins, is DTGVSQNPRHKITKRGQNVTFRCDPISEHNRLYWYRQTLGQGPEFLTYFQNEAQLEKSRLLSDRFSAERPKGSFSTLEIQRTEQGDSAMYLCASSLPGLGAYEQYFGPGTRLTVT.